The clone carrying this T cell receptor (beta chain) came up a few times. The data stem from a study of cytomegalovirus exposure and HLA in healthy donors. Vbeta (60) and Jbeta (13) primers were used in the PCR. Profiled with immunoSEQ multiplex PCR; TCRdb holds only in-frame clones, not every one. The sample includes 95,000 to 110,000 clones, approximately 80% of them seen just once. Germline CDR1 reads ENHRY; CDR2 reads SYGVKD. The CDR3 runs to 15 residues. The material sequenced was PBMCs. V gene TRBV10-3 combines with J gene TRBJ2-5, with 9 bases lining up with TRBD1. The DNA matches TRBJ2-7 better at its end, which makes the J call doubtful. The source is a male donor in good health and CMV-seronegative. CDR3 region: CAISESGTGRYEQYF. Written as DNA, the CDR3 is TGTGCCATCAGTGAGTCAGGGACAGGGCGATACGAGCAGTACTTC.